This T cell receptor (beta chain) derives from a study of CD8 T cells in ankylosing spondylitis. MiXCR, run by TCRdb on the 5' RACE reads, gives a single entry per CDR3 protein. The sample lists about 340,000 distinct CDR3 sequences, roughly 22% occurring once. Trimming stripped 2 bases from V and 1 base from J, with 16 bases between. Germline V gene lookup returns CDR1 SGHDT and CDR2 YYEEEE. This CDR3 is built from 16 residues. The chain combines TRBV5-6 with TRBJ2-7, with a weak D call TRBD2 (6 bases). The TCR was taken from a male donor with ankylosing spondylitis or in good health (not recorded which). The material sequenced was blood, either unsorted or a sorted T cell fraction (not recorded which). The CDR3 coding sequence is TGTGCCAGCAGCTTAAATGGAGGGGCAGATTCCTACGAGCAGTACTTC. Protein sequence: CASSLNGGADSYEQYF. Based on the CDR3 plus reference TRBV5-6 and TRBJ2-7, the full variable domain is DAGVTQSPTHLIKTRGQQVTLRCSPKSGHDTVSWYQQALGQGPQFIFQYYEEEERQRGNFPDRFSGHQFPNYSSELNVNALLLGDSALYLCASSLNGGADSYEQYFGPGTRLTVT.